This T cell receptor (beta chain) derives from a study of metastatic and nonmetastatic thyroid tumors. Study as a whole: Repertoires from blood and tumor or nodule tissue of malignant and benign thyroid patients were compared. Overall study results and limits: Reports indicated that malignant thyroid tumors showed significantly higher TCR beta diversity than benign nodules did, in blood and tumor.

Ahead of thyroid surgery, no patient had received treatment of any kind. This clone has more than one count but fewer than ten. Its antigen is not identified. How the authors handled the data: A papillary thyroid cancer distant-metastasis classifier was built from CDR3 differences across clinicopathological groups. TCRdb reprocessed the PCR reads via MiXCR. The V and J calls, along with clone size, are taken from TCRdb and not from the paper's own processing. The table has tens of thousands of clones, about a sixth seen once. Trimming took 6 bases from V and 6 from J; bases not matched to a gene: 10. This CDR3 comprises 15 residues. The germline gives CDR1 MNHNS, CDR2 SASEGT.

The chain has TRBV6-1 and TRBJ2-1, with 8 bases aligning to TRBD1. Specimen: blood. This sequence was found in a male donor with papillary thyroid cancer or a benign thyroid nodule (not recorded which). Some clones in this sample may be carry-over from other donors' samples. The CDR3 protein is CASRFETGEINEQFF. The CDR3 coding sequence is TGTGCCAGCAGGTTTGAGACAGGGGAAATCAATGAGCAGTTCTTC.